The T cell receptor beta chain under discussion was sequenced for a study of T cell responses to AZD1222 COVID-19 vaccine. General observations from the study: Targets within unmutated variant regions were reportedly found for nearly half of spike-specific TCRs.

Assay: immunoSEQ multiplex PCR; the TCRdb copy retains only in-frame clones and omits some. The sample lists 140,000 to 150,000 clones; about 90% were seen once. With respect to this clone: Antigen unknown.

Germline-derived CDR1 and CDR2 are MNHEY and SVGAGI. This CDR3 comprises 13 residues. J was trimmed by 8 bases and V by 7 bases; bases with no gene match: 6. The chain has TRBV6-5 and TRBJ1-2, with TRBD1 identical over 11 bases. The sample here was peripheral blood, taken 28 days after the second AZD1222 dose. This sequence originates from an adult who received the AZD1222 COVID-19 vaccine. The chain's CDR3 is CASTGQGAKGYTF. DNA for the CDR3: TGTGCCAGCACCGGACAGGGGGCGAAGGGCTACACCTTC.